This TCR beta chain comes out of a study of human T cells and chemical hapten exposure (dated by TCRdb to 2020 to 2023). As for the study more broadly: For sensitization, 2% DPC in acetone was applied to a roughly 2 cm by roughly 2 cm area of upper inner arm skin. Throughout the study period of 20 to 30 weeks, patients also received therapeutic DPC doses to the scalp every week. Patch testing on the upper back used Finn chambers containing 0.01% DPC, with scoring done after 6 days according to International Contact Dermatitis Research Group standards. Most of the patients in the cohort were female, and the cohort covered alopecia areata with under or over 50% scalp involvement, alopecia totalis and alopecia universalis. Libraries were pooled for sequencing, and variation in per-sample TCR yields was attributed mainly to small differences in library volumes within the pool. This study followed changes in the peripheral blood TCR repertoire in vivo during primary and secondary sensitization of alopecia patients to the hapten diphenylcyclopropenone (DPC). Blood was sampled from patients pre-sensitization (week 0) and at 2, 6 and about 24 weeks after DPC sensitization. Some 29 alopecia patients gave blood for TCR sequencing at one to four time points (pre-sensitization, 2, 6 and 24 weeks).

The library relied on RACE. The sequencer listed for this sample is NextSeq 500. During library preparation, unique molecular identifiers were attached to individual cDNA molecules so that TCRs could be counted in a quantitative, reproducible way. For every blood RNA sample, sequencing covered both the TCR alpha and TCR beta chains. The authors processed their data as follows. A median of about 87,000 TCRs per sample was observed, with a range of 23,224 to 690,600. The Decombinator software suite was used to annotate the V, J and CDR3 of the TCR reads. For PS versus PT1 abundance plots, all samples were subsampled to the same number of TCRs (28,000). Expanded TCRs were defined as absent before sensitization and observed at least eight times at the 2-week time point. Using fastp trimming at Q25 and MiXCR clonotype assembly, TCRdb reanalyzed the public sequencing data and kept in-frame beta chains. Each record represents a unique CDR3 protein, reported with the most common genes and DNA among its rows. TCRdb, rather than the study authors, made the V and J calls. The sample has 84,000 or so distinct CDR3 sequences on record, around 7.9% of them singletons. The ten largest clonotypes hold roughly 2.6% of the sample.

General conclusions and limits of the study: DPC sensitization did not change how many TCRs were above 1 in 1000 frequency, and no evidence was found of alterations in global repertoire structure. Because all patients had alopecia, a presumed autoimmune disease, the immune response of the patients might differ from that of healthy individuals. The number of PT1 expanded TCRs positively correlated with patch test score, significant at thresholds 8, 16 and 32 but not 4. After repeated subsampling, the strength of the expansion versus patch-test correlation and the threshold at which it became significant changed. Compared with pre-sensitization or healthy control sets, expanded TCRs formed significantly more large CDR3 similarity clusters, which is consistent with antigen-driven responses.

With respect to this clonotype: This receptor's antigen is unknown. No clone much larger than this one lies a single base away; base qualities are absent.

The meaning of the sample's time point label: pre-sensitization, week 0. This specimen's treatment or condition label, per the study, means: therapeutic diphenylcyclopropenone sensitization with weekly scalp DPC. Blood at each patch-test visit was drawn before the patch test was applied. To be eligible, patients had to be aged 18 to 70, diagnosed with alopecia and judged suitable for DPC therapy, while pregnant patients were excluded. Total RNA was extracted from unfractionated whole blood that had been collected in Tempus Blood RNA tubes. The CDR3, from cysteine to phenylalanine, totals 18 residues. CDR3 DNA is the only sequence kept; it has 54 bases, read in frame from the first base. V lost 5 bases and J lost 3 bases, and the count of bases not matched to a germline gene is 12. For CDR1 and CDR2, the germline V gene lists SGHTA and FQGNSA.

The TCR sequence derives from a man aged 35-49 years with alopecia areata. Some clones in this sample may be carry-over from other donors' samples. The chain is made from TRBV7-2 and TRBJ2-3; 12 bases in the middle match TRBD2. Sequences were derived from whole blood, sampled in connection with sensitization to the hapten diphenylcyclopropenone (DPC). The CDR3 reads CASSRQTLAGGMTDTQYF. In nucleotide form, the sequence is TGTGCCAGCAGCCGACAGACACTAGCGGGAGGTATGACAGATACGCAGTATTTT.